Listed below are T cell receptor beta chains from one sample, sequenced in a study of T-cell memory formation after mild COVID-19. Using its own MiXCR run on the 5' RACE reads, TCRdb lists one record per CDR3 protein. This table has hundreds of thousands of distinct CDR3 sequences, approximately 15% appearing once. Specimen: PBMCs or a T cell subset sorted from them (not recorded which). The receptors derive from a man younger than 35 who had mild COVID-19 (a few samples of this study predate the infection). Cell type and time point are not known. Both conserved end residues are part of each CDR3. The D gene is left open where the match is weak. Not all rows give a size; the values are once, few, many and, for expanded clones, a class.

j_call d_call v_call clone_size cdr3_aa cdr3_nt
TRBJ2-2 TRBD1 TRBV7-9 few CASSLYQGAYNTGELFF TGTGCCAGCAGCCTTTACCAGGGGGCCTATAACACCGGGGAGCTGTTTTTT
TRBJ1-4 NA TRBV20-1 NA CSGSRDNGNEKLFF TGCAGTGGTAGCCGGGACAACGGGAATGAAAAACTGTTTTTT
TRBJ2-7 TRBD2 TRBV20-1 few CSARPGTSGGTYEQYF TGCAGTGCTAGACCCGGGACTAGCGGGGGGACCTACGAGCAGTACTTC
TRBJ2-2 TRBD2 TRBV7-3 many CASSLTSGGYTGELFF TGTGCCAGCAGCTTAACTAGCGGGGGGTACACCGGGGAGCTGTTTTTT
TRBJ1-1 TRBD1 TRBV6-5 once CASSYCGTGRHTEAFF TGTGCCAGCAGTTACTGTGGGACAGGGAGACACACTGAAGCTTTCTTT
TRBJ2-1 NA TRBV5-1 NA CASSLVGGLPYNEQFF TGCGCCAGCAGCTTGGTGGGCGGACTCCCGTACAATGAGCAGTTCTTC
TRBJ2-3 TRBD1 TRBV7-2 NA CARSSQGADTQYF TGTGCCAGAAGCTCCCAGGGGGCAGATACGCAGTATTTT
TRBJ2-2 NA TRBV12-3/TRBV12-4 large CASTHLRNINTGELFF TGTGCCAGCACACACCTTCGGAACATCAACACCGGGGAGCTGTTTTTT
TRBJ2-2 NA TRBV5-1 NA CASSGQGAKTGELFF TGCGCCAGCAGTGGTCAGGGCGCAAAGACCGGGGAGCTGTTTTTT
TRBJ2-7 NA TRBV11-2 few CASSYDSPYEQYF TGTGCCAGCAGCTACGACAGTCCTTACGAGCAGTACTTC
TRBJ2-1 NA TRBV11-2 few CASSLFPPGPAGNEQFF TGTGCCAGCAGCTTGTTTCCCCCGGGACCAGCGGGCAATGAGCAGTTCTTC
TRBJ2-1 TRBD2 TRBV5-1 few CASSAGGGRAYNEQFF TGCGCCAGCAGCGCCGGCGGGGGGAGAGCCTACAATGAGCAGTTCTTC
TRBJ2-1 NA TRBV7-9 NA CASILFPGAHNEQFF TGTGCCAGCATCCTATTTCCCGGGGCCCACAATGAGCAGTTCTTC
TRBJ1-1 NA TRBV7-3 many CASSLSANTEAFF TGTGCCAGCAGCTTATCAGCGAACACTGAAGCTTTCTTT
TRBJ2-7 NA TRBV7-4 few CASSKLLWNEQYF TGTGCCAGCAGCAAGTTGTTGTGGAACGAGCAGTACTTC
TRBJ2-1 NA TRBV2 few CASVEQGVTNEQFF TGTGCCAGTGTGGAACAGGGAGTTACCAATGAGCAGTTCTTC
TRBJ1-2 NA TRBV2 many CASSEEQGGYGYTF TGTGCCAGCAGTGAGGAACAGGGAGGCTATGGCTACACCTTC
TRBJ1-2 NA TRBV6-5 NA CASSDRSHYTF TGTGCCAGCTCTGACAGGTCGCACTACACCTTC
TRBJ1-1 NA TRBV2 NA CASSEAPGLNTEAFF TGTGCCAGCAGTGAAGCGCCCGGTTTGAACACTGAAGCTTTCTTT
TRBJ2-5 TRBD2 TRBV3-1 many CASSRGAASGEETQYF TGTGCCAGCAGCCGGGGGGCGGCTAGCGGGGAAGAGACCCAGTACTTC
TRBJ2-2 NA TRBV9 NA CASSVVGGELFF TGTGCCAGCAGCGTAGTAGGCGGGGAGCTGTTTTTT
TRBJ2-5 NA TRBV25-1 once CASSETGTQYF TGTGCCAGCAGTGAAACGGGGACCCAGTACTTC
TRBJ1-2 TRBD1 TRBV28 NA CASRTGQYYGYTF TGTGCCAGCAGAACGGGACAGTACTATGGCTACACCTTC
TRBJ1-5 NA TRBV6-5 NA CASGLGASQPQHF TGTGCCAGCGGCCTTGGGGCTTCTCAGCCCCAGCATTTT
TRBJ2-5 TRBD1 TRBV15 NA CATSRDKLDRGWEYQETQYF TGTGCCACCAGCAGAGATAAGTTAGACAGGGGTTGGGAGTACCAAGAGACCCAGTACTTC
TRBJ2-3 TRBD2 TRBV12-3/TRBV12-4 NA CASSLPRAGGDTQYF TGTGCCAGCAGTCTTCCCCGAGCGGGGGGTGATACGCAGTATTTT
TRBJ1-2 TRBD1 TRBV5-6 few CASCFWTGVYGYTF TGTGCCAGCTGCTTCTGGACAGGGGTTTATGGCTACACCTTC
TRBJ1-1 NA TRBV5-5 many CASSKGNTEAFF TGTGCCAGCAGTAAGGGAAACACTGAAGCTTTCTTT
TRBJ1-1 TRBD1 TRBV6-4 NA CASRWDRNTEAFF TGTGCCAGCCGATGGGACAGGAACACTGAAGCTTTCTTT
TRBJ2-6 TRBD1 TRBV5-1 few CASSQGQGGSGANVLTF TGCGCCAGCAGCCAGGGACAGGGTGGATCTGGGGCCAACGTCCTGACTTTC
TRBJ1-1 NA TRBV4-1 few CASSQNPSAGAFF TGCGCCAGCAGCCAAAACCCGTCCGCGGGGGCTTTCTTT
TRBJ2-5 NA TRBV3-1 few CASSQGGSLETQYF TGTGCCAGCAGCCAAGGGGGTAGCTTGGAGACCCAGTACTTC
TRBJ2-1 NA TRBV7-9 few CASSSFRETGYEQFF TGTGCCAGCAGCTCCTTTAGGGAGACGGGGTACGAGCAGTTCTTC
TRBJ2-6 TRBD1 TRBV10-3 few CAINTGAGANVLTF TGTGCCATCAATACAGGGGCAGGGGCCAACGTCCTGACTTTC
TRBJ1-6 NA TRBV7-9 NA CASSLVSGINSPLHF TGTGCCAGCAGCTTGGTATCCGGGATAAATTCACCCCTCCACTTT
TRBJ2-1 NA TRBV20-1 many CSATGGGVNEQFF TGCAGTGCTACAGGAGGTGGGGTCAATGAGCAGTTCTTC
TRBJ2-5 NA TRBV20-1 NA CSARGGGAPETQYF TGCAGTGCTAGGGGTGGGGGGGCCCCAGAGACCCAGTACTTC